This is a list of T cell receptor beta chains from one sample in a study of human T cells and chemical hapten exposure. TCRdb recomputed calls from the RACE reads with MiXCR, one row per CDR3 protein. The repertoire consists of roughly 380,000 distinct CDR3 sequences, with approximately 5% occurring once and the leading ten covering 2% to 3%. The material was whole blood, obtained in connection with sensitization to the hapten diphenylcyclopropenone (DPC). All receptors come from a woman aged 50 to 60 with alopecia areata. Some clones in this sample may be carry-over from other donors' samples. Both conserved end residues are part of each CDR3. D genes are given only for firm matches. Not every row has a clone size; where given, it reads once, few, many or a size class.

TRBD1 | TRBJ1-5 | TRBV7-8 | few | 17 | CASSFARDRGNNQPQHF | TGTGCCAGCAGCTTTGCAAGGGACAGGGGGAACAATCAGCCCCAGCATTTT
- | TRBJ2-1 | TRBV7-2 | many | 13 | CASSSGVGNEQFF | TGTGCCAGCAGCTCAGGGGTCGGCAATGAGCAGTTCTTC
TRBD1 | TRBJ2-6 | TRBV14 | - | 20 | CASSPSPGTGILSGANVLTF | TGTGCCAGCAGCCCCTCACCCGGGACAGGGATTCTCTCTGGGGCCAACGTCCTGACTTTC
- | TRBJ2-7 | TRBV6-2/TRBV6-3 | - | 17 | CASSYESGEAATREQYF | TGTGCCAGCAGTTACGAATCTGGAGAGGCCGCTACTCGCGAGCAGTACTTC
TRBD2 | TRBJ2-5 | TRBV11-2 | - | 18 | CASSLGSSGRAGLETQYF | TGTGCCAGCAGCTTAGGAAGTAGCGGGAGGGCCGGACTAGAGACCCAGTACTTC
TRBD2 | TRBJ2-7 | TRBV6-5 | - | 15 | CASSPETSAHYEQYF | TGTGCCAGCAGCCCCGAGACTAGCGCCCACTACGAGCAGTACTTC
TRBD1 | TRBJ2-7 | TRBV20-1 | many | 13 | CSARQGSTYEQYF | TGCAGTGCAAGACAGGGATCAACTTACGAGCAGTACTTC
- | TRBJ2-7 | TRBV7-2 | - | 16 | CASSLVAGQRSYEQYF | TGTGCCAGCAGCTTAGTAGCAGGGCAGAGGTCCTACGAGCAGTACTTC
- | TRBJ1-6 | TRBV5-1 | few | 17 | CASSLDGQSSYNSPLHF | TGCGCCAGCAGCTTGGACGGACAGAGCTCCTATAATTCACCCCTCCACTTT
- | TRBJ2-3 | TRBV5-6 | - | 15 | CASSWGGGSSDTQYF | TGTGCCAGCAGCTGGGGAGGAGGGTCTTCAGATACGCAGTATTTT
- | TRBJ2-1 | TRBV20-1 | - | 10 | CSAPNNEQFF | TGCAGTGCTCCGAACAATGAGCAGTTCTTC
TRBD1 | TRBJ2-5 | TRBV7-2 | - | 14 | CASSTRQGRETQYF | TGTGCCAGCAGCACCCGACAGGGACGGGAGACCCAGTACTTC
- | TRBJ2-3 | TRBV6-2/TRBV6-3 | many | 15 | CASSWDTASTDTQYF | TGTGCCAGCAGTTGGGACACGGCGAGCACAGATACGCAGTATTTT
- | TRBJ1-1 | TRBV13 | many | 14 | CASSLVQGMTEAFF | TGTGCCAGCAGCTTAGTTCAGGGAATGACTGAAGCTTTCTTT
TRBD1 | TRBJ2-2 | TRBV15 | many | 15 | CATSRRTGETGELFF | TGTGCCACCAGCAGGCGGACAGGGGAGACCGGGGAGCTGTTTTTT
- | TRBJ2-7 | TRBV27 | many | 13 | CASRDLAHHEQYF | TGTGCCAGCCGGGACCTCGCCCACCACGAGCAGTACTTC
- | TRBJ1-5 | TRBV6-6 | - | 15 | CASSNRDIANQPQHF | TGTGCCAGCAGTAACCGGGACATCGCAAATCAGCCCCAGCATTTT
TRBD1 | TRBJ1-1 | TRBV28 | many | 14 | CASRRGLLNTEAFF | TGTGCCAGTAGAAGGGGGCTCTTGAACACTGAAGCTTTCTTT
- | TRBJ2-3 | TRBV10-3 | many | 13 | CAISDGSTDTQYF | TGTGCCATCAGTGATGGTAGCACAGATACGCAGTATTTT
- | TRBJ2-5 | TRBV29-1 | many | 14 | CSVGFRTGQETQYF | TGCAGCGTTGGATTTAGGACTGGCCAAGAGACCCAGTACTTC
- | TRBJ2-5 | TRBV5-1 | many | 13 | CASSRTEKGTQYF | TGCGCCAGCAGCCGAACAGAGAAGGGGACCCAGTACTTC
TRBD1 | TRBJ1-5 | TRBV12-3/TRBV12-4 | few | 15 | CASSLATGGGQPQHF | TGTGCCAGCAGTTTAGCGACAGGGGGCGGTCAGCCCCAGCATTTT
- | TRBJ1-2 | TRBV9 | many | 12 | CASSVGGLGYTF | TGTGCCAGCAGCGTAGGTGGACTTGGCTACACCTTC
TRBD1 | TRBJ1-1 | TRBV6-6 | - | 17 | CASSYPQDGQGNTEAFF | TGTGCCAGCAGTTACCCCCAAGACGGACAGGGTAACACTGAAGCTTTCTTT
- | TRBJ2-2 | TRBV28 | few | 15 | CASSFSPRIAGELFF | TGTGCCAGCAGTTTCTCCCCGCGAATCGCCGGGGAGCTGTTTTTT
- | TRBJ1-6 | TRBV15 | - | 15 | CATRARTDYNSPLHF | TGTGCCACCCGAGCGCGGACGGACTATAATTCACCCCTCCACTTT
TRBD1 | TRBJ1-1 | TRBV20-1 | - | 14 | CSARGGGGRTEAFF | TGCAGTGCTAGAGGGGGAGGGGGCCGCACTGAAGCTTTCTTT
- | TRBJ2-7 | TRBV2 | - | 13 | CASSANSGYEQYF | TGTGCCAGCAGCGCCAATAGCGGTTACGAGCAGTACTTC